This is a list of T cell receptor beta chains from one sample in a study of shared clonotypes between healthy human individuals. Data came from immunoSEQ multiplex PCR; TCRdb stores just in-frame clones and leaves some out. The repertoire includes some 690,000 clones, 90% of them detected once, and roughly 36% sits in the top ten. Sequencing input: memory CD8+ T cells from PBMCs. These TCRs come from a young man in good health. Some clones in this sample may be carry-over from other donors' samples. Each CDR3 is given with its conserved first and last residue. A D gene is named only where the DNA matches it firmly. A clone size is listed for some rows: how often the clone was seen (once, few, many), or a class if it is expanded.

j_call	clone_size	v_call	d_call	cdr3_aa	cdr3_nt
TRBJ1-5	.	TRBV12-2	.	CASRLAGVSFGLKSNQPQHF	TGTGCAAGTCGCTTAGCTGGAGTTTCGTTCGGGCTGAAAAGCAATCAGCCCCAGCATTTT
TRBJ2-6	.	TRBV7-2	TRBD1	CASSTRDRGRSGANVLTF	TGTGCCAGCAGCACCCGGGACAGGGGGCGGTCTGGGGCCAACGTCCTGACTTTC
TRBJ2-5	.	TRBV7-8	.	CASITAVQETQYF	TGTGCCAGCATCACGGCGGTCCAAGAGACCCAGTACTTC
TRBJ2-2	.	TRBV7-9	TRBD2	CASNVGLAGTGELFF	TGTGCCAGCAACGTTGGACTAGCGGGGACCGGGGAGCTGTTTTTT
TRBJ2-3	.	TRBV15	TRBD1	CATSEAGTAPFTDTQYF	TGTGCCACCAGCGAAGCCGGGACAGCCCCCTTCACAGATACGCAGTATTTT
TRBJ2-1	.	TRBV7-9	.	CASSLSIGPDEQFF	TGTGCCAGCAGCTTGTCCATCGGTCCCGATGAGCAGTTCTTC
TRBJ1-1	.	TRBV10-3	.	CAIRVDRNTEAFF	TGTGCCATCAGGGTGGACAGGAACACTGAAGCTTTCTTT
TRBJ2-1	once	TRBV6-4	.	CASSDGESYNEQFF	TGTGCCAGCAGTGATGGGGAATCCTACAATGAGCAGTTCTTC
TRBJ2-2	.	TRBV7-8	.	CASSLIVGRSTGELFF	TGTGCCAGCAGCCTCATTGTCGGGAGAAGCACCGGGGAGCTGTTTTTT
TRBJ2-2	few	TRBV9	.	CASSVKEGYTGELFF	TGTGCCAGCAGCGTAAAGGAGGGATACACCGGGGAGCTGTTTTTT
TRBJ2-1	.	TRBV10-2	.	CATFAEVEQFF	TGCGCCACCTTTGCGGAGGTTGAGCAGTTCTTC
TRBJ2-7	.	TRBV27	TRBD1	CASSTGQTRYEQYF	TGTGCCAGCAGCACGGGACAGACCCGCTACGAGCAGTACTTC
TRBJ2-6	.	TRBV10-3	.	CAISPGFAARPTGANVLTF	TGTGCCATCAGTCCAGGCTTTGCGGCTAGGCCAACTGGGGCCAACGTCCTGACTTTC
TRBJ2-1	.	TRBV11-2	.	CASSSYRGSEQFF	TGTGCCAGCAGCTCCTATAGGGGAAGTGAGCAGTTCTTC
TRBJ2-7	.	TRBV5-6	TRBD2	CASSPQSSGYYEQYF	TGTGCCAGCAGCCCACAGTCTAGCGGTTACTACGAGCAGTACTTC
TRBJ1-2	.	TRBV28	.	CASSSPLLGGKNYGYTF	TGTGCCAGCAGTTCGCCTCTCTTGGGAGGGAAAAACTATGGCTACACCTTC
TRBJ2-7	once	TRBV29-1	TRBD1	CSVVRGPDTSYEQYF	TGCAGCGTTGTGAGGGGGCCAGATACGTCCTACGAGCAGTACTTC
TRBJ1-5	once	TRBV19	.	CASSIVPGGPNQPQHF	TGTGCCAGTAGTATAGTCCCCGGGGGTCCCAATCAGCCCCAGCATTTT
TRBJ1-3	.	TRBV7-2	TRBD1	CASSPDRSSGNTIYF	TGTGCCAGCAGCCCGGACAGGAGCTCTGGAAACACCATATATTTT
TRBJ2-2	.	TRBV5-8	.	CASSDGGVRAETGELFF	TGTGCCAGCAGCGACGGCGGCGTACGGGCGGAGACCGGGGAGCTGTTTTTT
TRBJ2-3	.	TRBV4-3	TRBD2	CASSQGLAGGPDTQYF	TGCGCCAGCAGCCAAGGGCTCGCGGGAGGACCAGATACGCAGTATTTT
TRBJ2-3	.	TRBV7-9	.	CASSLGPGAGDTQYF	TGTGCCAGCAGCTTAGGCCCCGGAGCGGGAGATACGCAGTATTTT
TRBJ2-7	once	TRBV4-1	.	CASSQDRGRKSSYEQYF	TGCGCCAGCAGCCAAGATAGGGGACGGAAGAGCTCCTACGAGCAGTACTTC
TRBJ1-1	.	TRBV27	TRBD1	CASTLTGGNTEAFF	TGTGCCAGCACTTTAACAGGGGGGAACACTGAAGCTTTCTTT
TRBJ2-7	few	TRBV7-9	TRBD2	CASSSRLAGAGEQYF	TGTGCCAGCAGCTCAAGACTAGCGGGAGCTGGCGAGCAGTACTTC
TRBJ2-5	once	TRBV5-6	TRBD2	CASVIAGGESETQYF	TGTGCCAGCGTCATAGCGGGAGGAGAGTCGGAGACCCAGTACTTC
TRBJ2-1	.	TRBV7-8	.	CASSKNRDPLSYNEQFF	TGTGCCAGCAGCAAGAACAGGGACCCCCTCTCCTACAATGAGCAGTTCTTC
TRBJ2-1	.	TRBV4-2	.	CASSQEGLGSYNEQFF	TGTGCCAGCAGCCAAGAGGGGCTGGGCTCCTACAATGAGCAGTTCTTC
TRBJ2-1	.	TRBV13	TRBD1	CASTLTGTEYNEQFF	TGTGCCAGCACGCTGACGGGGACAGAATACAATGAGCAGTTCTTC
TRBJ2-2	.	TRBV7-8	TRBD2	CASSLRVSAAGDTGELFF	TGTGCCAGCAGCTTAAGGGTGAGCGCAGCGGGAGACACCGGGGAGCTGTTTTTT
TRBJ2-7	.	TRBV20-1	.	CSASGNREQYF	TGCAGTGCTAGCGGAAACCGCGAGCAGTACTTC
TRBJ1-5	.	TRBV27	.	CATSTGPGNQPQHF	TGTGCCACCTCGACAGGCCCCGGCAATCAGCCCCAGCATTTT
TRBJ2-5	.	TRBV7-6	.	CASSLIRAGQETQYF	TGTGCCAGCAGCTTAATTCGAGCGGGCCAAGAGACCCAGTACTTC
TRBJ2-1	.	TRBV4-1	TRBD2	CASSQGREGPNEQFF	TGCGCCAGCAGCCAAGGACGGGAGGGCCCCAATGAGCAGTTCTTC
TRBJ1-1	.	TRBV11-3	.	CASSLVGRGQMNTEAFF	TGTGCCAGCAGCTTAGTAGGGCGAGGGCAGATGAACACTGAAGCTTTCTTT
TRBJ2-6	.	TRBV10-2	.	CASSPRADLLSGANVLTF	TGCGCCAGCAGCCCGCGGGCCGACCTCCTCTCTGGGGCCAACGTCCTGACTTTC
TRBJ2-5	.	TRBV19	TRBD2	CASSPSGGGETQYF	TGTGCCAGTAGCCCGTCGGGAGGTGGGGAGACCCAGTACTTC
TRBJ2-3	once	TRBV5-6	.	CASSLAGKAQYF	TGTGCCAGCAGCTTGGCAGGAAAGGCGCAGTATTTT
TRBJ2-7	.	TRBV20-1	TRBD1	CSATDRGAYF	TGCAGTGCTACGGACAGGGGGGCGTACTTC
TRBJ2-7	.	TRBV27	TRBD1	CASSPGQDPRYEQYF	TGTGCCAGCAGCCCCGGACAGGACCCTCGATACGAGCAGTACTTC
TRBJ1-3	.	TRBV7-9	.	CASSLRTSGNTIYF	TGTGCCAGCAGCTTACGTACCTCTGGAAACACCATATATTTT
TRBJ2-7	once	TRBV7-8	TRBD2	CASSLGFSSSGAYEQYF	TGTGCCAGCAGCTTAGGCTTTTCGTCTAGCGGTGCCTACGAGCAGTACTTC
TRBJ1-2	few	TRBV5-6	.	CASSPHSIRDGYTF	TGTGCCAGCAGCCCTCACTCCATACGAGACGGCTACACCTTC
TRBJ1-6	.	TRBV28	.	CASTPLRNSPLHF	TGTGCCAGCACCCCTCTCAGGAATTCACCCCTCCACTTT
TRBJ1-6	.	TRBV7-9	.	CASSSRGSNSPLHF	TGTGCCAGCAGCTCCCGAGGGTCGAATTCACCCCTCCACTTT
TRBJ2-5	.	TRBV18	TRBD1	CASSEGQGGWQETQYF	TGTGCCAGCTCGGAGGGACAGGGAGGATGGCAAGAGACCCAGTACTTC
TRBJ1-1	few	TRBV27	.	CASLMGPEAFF	TGTGCCAGTCTGATGGGCCCTGAAGCTTTCTTT
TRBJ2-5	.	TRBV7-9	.	CASSSLRGGQETQYF	TGTGCCAGCAGCTCATTAAGGGGGGGGCAAGAGACCCAGTACTTC